This T cell receptor beta chain came from a study of low-dose radiotherapy and immunotherapy resistance in tumors. Study-level information: Intravenously given cyclophosphamide 200 mg/m2 followed a two-week schedule that placed each dose one day before radiation and immunotherapy.

cDNA synthesis used a TRAV/TRBV-specific primer set for both chains. TCRs were put through 15 to 25 PCR cycles of amplification with Phusion. A constant-region primer and the V-primer adapter served as the primer pair. TCRdb itself ran the reads through MiXCR, one entry per CDR3 protein. The sample holds 10,000 to 15,000 distinct CDR3 sequences, roughly 72% seen once. The origin of this receptor is a human donor with advanced metastatic prostate, ovarian, gallbladder or colorectal cancer (not recorded which). This table probably holds off-target reads from a library built for another chain.

The DNA of the CDR3 is TGCGCCAGCAGTCGGGGAGCGTCGCAGGGCCCTTCCTACGAGCAGTACTTC. Amino acid sequence: CASSRGASQGPSYEQYF. The chain employs TRBV5-1 and TRBJ2-7; the D gene could be TRBD1 or TRBD2 (5 bases each). This CDR3 comprises 17 residues. V lost 5 bases and J 1 base, leaving 22 bases between the germline ends. Germline V gene sequence: CDR1 SGHRS, CDR2 YFSETQ.